This T cell receptor beta chain was recorded in a study of blood T cell repertoires in COVID-19. Of note for this clone: Different DNA sequences within this sample yield the same CDR3.

What the recovered Cohort 3 donors had was two negative PCRs, clearance, or symptom resolution. CDR1 is SGHDN and CDR2 is FVKESK in the germline V gene. The CDR3 covers 14 residues. Trimming took 8 bases from V and 6 from J; bases not matched to a gene: 5. Method: immunoSEQ multiplex PCR; TCRdb's copy keeps in-frame clones and lacks some. The repertoire has 150,000 to 250,000 clones, approximately 80% of them found once; the top ten carry 10% to 15%. The chain uses TRBV14 and TRBJ2-1; 12 nucleotides line up with TRBD2. Sequencing was done on a sample of PBMCs or T cells enriched from blood (not recorded which). This receptor was obtained from a man aged 35 to 55 who had recovered from COVID-19. The chain's CDR3 is CASVSSGRVNEQFF. DNA of the CDR3: TGTGCCAGCGTTTCTAGCGGGAGGGTCAATGAGCAGTTCTTC.